This TCR beta chain was sequenced for a study of neurological immune-mediated disorders. Findings and caveats of the study: The multiple sclerosis repertoire cluster had no association with any clinical or MRI feature.

This clonotype was counted a few times. Antigen unknown. The cDNA came from 5'RACE, which used 10-nucleotide random UMIs. A single run covered 15-18 subjects with over 200 million TCR-beta sequences. TCRdb ran MiXCR on the 5' RACE reads and lists one entry per CDR3 protein. The sample consists of approximately 60,000 distinct CDR3 sequences, 4.1% of them appearing once. The clonotype originates from a man between 45 and 60 years old with multiple sclerosis. Sequencing was carried out using PBMCs.

CDR3 sequence (DNA): TGCGCCAGCAGCCCCACAGGGGGTATTAGTGGCTACACCTTC. It translates to CASSPTGGISGYTF. V is TRBV4-1 and J is TRBJ1-2, with 8 bases matching TRBD1. With V trimmed by 4 bases and J by 7 bases, 8 bases remained unmatched. The CDR3 sequence is 14 residues long. Germline V CDR1 and CDR2: MGHRA, YSYEKL.